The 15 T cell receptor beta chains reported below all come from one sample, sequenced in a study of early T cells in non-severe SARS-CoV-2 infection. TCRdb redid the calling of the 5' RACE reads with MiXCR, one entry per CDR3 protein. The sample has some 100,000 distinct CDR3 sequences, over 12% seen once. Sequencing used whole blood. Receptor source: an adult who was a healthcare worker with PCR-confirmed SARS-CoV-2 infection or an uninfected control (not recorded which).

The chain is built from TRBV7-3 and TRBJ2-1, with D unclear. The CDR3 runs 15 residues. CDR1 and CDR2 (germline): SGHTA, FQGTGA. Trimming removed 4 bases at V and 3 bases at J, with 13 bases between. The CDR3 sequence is CASSSRLGDYNEQFF. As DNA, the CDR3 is TGTGCCAGCAGCTCCCGATTAGGAGACTACAATGAGCAGTTCTTC. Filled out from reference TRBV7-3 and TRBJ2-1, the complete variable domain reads GAGVSQTPSNKVTEKGKYVELRCDPISGHTALYWYRQSLGQGPEFLIYFQGTGAADDSGLPNDRFFAVRPEGSVSTLKIQRTERGDSAVYLCASSSRLGDYNEQFFGPGTRLTVL.

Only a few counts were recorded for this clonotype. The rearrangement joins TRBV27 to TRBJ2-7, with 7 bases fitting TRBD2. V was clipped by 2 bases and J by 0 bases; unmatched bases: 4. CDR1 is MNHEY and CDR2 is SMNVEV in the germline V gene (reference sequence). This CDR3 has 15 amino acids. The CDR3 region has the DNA TGTGCCAGCAGTTTAGGGCCGGGGGGCTCCTACGAGCAGTACGTC. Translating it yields CASSLGPGGSYEQYV.

CDR3 bases: TGTGCCAGCAGCTTGCGGGCCTTAACCGGGGAGCTGTTTTTT. This translates into CASSLRALTGELFF. This sequence joins TRBV7-6 and TRBJ2-2, with D maybe TRBD2 (5 bases). The ends were cut back, 3 bases at V and 5 bases at J, with 10 bases in the middle. This CDR3 has 14 amino acids. Germline CDR1 is SGHVS and CDR2 is FNYEAQ.

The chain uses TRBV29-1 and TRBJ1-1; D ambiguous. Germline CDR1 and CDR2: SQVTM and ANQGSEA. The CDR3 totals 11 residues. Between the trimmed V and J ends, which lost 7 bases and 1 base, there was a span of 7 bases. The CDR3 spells CSGKENTEAFF. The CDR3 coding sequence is TGCAGCGGAAAAGAGAACACTGAAGCTTTCTTT.

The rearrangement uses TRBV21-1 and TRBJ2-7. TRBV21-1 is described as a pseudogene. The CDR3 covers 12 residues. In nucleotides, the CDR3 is TGTGCCAGCAGCAAGAACAGCTACGAGCAGTACGTC. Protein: CASSKNSYEQYV.

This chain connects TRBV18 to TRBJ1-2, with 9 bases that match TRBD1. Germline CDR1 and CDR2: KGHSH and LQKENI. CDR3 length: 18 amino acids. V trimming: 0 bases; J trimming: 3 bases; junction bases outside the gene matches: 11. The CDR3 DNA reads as TGTGCCAGCTCACCACCTGGGACAGGGAATTTTTTTGACTATGGCTACACCTTC. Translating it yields CASSPPGTGNFFDYGYTF.

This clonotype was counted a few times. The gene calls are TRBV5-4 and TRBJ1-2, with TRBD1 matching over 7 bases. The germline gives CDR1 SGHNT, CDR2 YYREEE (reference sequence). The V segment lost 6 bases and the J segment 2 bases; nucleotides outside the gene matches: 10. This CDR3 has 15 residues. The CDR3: CASTRGGAANYGYTF. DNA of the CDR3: TGTGCCAGCACGAGAGGGGGCGCGGCCAACTATGGCTACACCTTC.

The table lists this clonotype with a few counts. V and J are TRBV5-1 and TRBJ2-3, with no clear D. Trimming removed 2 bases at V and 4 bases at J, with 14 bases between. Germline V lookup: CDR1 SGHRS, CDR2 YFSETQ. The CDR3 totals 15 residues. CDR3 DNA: TGCGCCAGCAGCTTACCGAACTCGCAGGCAGATACGCAGTATTTT. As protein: CASSLPNSQADTQYF.

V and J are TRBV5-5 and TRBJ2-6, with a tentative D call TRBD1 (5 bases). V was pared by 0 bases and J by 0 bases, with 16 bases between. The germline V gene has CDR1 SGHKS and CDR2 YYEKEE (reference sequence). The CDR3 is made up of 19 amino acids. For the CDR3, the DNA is TGTGCCAGCAGCTTGGCCAGGGTGCCCTATTCCTCTGGGGCCAACGTCCTGACTTTC. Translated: CASSLARVPYSSGANVLTF.

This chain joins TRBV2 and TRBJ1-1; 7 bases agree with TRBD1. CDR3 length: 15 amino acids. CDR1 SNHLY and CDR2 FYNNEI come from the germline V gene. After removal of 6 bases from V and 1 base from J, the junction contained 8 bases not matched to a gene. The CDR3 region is CASSRMGQQNTEAFF. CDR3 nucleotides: TGTGCCAGCAGCCGAATGGGACAGCAGAACACTGAAGCTTTCTTT.

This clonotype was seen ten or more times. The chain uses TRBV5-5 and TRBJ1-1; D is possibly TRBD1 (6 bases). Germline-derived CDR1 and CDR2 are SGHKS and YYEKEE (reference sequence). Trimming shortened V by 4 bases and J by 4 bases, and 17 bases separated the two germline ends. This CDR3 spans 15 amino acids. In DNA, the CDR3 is TGTGCCAGCAGCCCTACGACAGGATTCAGCACTGAAGCTTTCTTT. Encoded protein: CASSPTTGFSTEAFF. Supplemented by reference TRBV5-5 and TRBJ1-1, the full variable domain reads DAGVTQSPTHLIKTRGQQVTLRCSPISGHKSVSWYQQVLGQGPQFIFQYYEKEERGRGNFPDRFSARQFPNYSSELNVNALLLGDSALYLCASSPTTGFSTEAFFGQGTRLTVV.

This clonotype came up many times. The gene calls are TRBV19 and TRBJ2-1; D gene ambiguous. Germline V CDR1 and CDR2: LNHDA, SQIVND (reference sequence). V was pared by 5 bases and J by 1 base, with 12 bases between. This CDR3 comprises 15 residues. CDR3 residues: CASSLNWASYNEQFF. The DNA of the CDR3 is TGTGCCAGTAGTTTAAATTGGGCTTCCTACAATGAGCAGTTCTTC.

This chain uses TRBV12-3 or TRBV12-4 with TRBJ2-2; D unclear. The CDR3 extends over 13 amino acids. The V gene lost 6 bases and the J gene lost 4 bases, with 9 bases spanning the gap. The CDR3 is CASSSRPTGELFF. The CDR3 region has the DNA TGTGCCAGCAGCTCTCGGCCCACCGGGGAGCTGTTTTTT.

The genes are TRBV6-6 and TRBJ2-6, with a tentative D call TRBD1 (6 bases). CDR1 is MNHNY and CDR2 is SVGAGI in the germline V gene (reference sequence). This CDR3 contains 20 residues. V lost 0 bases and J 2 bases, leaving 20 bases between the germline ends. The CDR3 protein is CASSYSRADSLLTGANVLTF. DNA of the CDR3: TGTGCCAGCAGTTACTCCCGCGCGGACAGCCTACTCACTGGGGCCAACGTCCTGACTTTC.

The CDR3 bases are TGCAGCGTTGACAGGGGGCGGCTATACAATGAGCAGTTCTTC. This sequence encodes CSVDRGRLYNEQFF. The J gene is TRBJ2-1, the V gene TRBV29-1; 8 bases align to TRBD1. The V and J ends lost 3 bases and 4 bases, in that order; junction bases with no gene match: 5. This CDR3 comprises 14 residues. CDR1 and CDR2 (germline): SQVTM, ANQGSEA.